Included here is one T cell receptor (beta chain) sequence, with context. This specimen belongs to a study of control samples from healthy donors and cancer patients. Germline CDR1 SGDLS, CDR2 YYNGEE. The CDR3 extends over 16 amino acids. The germline V and J ends were trimmed by 4 bases and 9 bases, with 23 bases remaining between them. Clones were sequenced by immunoSEQ multiplex PCR, and TCRdb holds only the in-frame ones, with some missing. The table lists approximately 160,000 clones, just over 90% of them singletons. The clonotype comes from a woman aged 55-75 years in good health. This chain joins TRBV9 and TRBJ2-4, with D tentatively TRBD1 or TRBD2 (5 bases each). The sequenced material came from blood. CDR3 in amino acids: CASSRDGTRQNSIQYF. CDR3 DNA sequence: TGTGCCAGCAGCCGGGACGGGACCCGACAGAATAGCATTCAGTACTTC.